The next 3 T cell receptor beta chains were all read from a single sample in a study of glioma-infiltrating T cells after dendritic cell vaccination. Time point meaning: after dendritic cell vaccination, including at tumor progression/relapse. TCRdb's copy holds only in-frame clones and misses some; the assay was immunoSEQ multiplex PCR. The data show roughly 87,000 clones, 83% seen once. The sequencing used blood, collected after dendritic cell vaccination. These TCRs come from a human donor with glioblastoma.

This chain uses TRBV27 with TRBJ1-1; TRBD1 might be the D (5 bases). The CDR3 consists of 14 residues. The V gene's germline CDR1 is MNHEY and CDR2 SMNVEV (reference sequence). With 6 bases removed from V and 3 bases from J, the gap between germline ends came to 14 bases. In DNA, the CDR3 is TGTGCCAGCAGACTACAGGAGCCGGACACTGAAGCTTTCTTT. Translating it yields CASRLQEPDTEAFF.

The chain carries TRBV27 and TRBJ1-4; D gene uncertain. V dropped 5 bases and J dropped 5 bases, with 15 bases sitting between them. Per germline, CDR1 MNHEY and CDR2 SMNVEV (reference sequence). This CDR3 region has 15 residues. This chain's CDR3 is CASSVGVEENEKLFF. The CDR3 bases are TGTGCCAGCAGTGTGGGTGTTGAGGAGAATGAAAAACTGTTTTTT.

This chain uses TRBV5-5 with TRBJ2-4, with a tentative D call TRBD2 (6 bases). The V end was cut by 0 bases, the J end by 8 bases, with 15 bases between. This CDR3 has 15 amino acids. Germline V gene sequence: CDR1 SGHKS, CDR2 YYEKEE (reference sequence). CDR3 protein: CASSLAYGGGYIQYF. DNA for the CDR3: TGTGCCAGCAGCTTGGCCTACGGCGGAGGGTACATTCAGTACTTC.